These 13 T cell receptor beta chains originate from one sample sequenced in a study of T cell responses to AZD1222 COVID-19 vaccine. TCRdb's table, derived via immunoSEQ multiplex PCR, lists solely in-frame clones and lacks some. The table includes 150,000 to 200,000 clones, 85% to 90% detected once. Source: peripheral blood, taken 28 days after the second AZD1222 dose. The receptor set was obtained from an adult who received the AZD1222 COVID-19 vaccine.

The chain uses TRBV6-1 and TRBJ2-7, with D tentatively TRBD2 (6 bases). Germline values: CDR1 MNHNS, CDR2 SASEGT. This CDR3 has 16 residues. Trimming cost V 4 bases and J 0 bases, with 16 bases left between them. The CDR3 protein is CASSANGGSYSYEQYF. The CDR3 DNA reads TGTGCCAGCAGTGCTAACGGGGGATCCTACTCCTACGAGCAGTACTTC.

Written as DNA, the CDR3 is TGTGCCAGCAGCTCAGAGTATACCGCCAATGAGCAGTTCTTC. Amino acid sequence: CASSSEYTANEQFF. V and J are TRBV11-2 and TRBJ2-1; D uncertain. Trimming took 4 bases from V and 6 from J, leaving 13 bases between them. The length of the CDR3 is 14 residues. Germline CDR1 reads SGHAT; CDR2 reads FQNNGV.

The rearrangement joins TRBV10-3 to TRBJ1-6; 8 bases map to TRBD1. Trimming took 0 bases from V and 11 from J; bases not matched to a gene: 12. The CDR3 loop spans 17 amino acids. Germline-derived CDR1 and CDR2 are ENHRY and SYGVKD. In DNA, the CDR3 is TGTGCCATCAGTGAGTCGAATCGGGACAGGTCTTTTCCACCCCTCCACTTT. This gives the protein CAISESNRDRSFPPLHF.

This clone was seen more than once but under ten times. The V and J genes are TRBV18 and TRBJ2-3; D possibly corresponds to TRBD1 (6 bases). The length of the CDR3 is 15 residues. Between the trimmed V and J ends, which lost 3 bases and 1 base, there was a span of 11 bases. CDR1 is KGHSH, CDR2 LQKENI, per germline. The CDR3 sequence is CASSPGQTRTDTQYF. CDR3 coding DNA: TGTGCCAGCTCACCCGGACAGACTCGCACAGATACGCAGTATTTT.

V is TRBV9 and J is TRBJ1-2, with D unclear. The CDR3 loop spans 13 amino acids. V was trimmed by 0 bases and J by 4 bases, leaving 7 bases between them. CDR1 is SGDLS, CDR2 YYNGEE, per germline. The CDR3 nucleotides read TGTGCCAGCAGCGTAGAACCGAGCTATGGCTACACCTTC. This gives the protein CASSVEPSYGYTF.

The genes are TRBV7-9 and TRBJ2-5; D gene ambiguous. The CDR3 consists of 14 residues. CDR1 and CDR2 (germline): SEHNR, FQNEAQ (reference sequence). V was shortened by 8 bases and J by 2 bases, with 15 bases between the two germline ends. CDR3 protein: CASRRTPGQETQYF. The CDR3 coding sequence is TGTGCCAGCCGACGTACTCCGGGTCAAGAGACCCAGTACTTC.

The V call is TRBV3-1 (or the pseudogene TRBV3-2), the J call TRBJ1-2, with TRBD1 identical over 7 bases. Looked up from germline, CDR1 is LGHDT and CDR2 is YNNKEL (reference sequence). The CDR3 has 13 residues. With 1 base clipped from V and 4 bases from J, the junction kept 0 bases outside the gene matches. The CDR3 spells CASSQGDSYGYTF. CDR3 DNA sequence: TGTGCCAGCAGCCAAGGGGACAGCTATGGCTACACCTTC.

The rearrangement links TRBV5-4 to TRBJ2-5; no clear D gene. This CDR3 spans 13 amino acids. V shed 5 bases and J shed 5 bases, with 13 bases lying between them. Germline CDR1 is SGHNT and CDR2 is YYREEE (reference sequence). The CDR3: CASRKTSGETQYF. For the CDR3, the DNA is TGTGCCAGCAGAAAAACGTCCGGGGAGACCCAGTACTTC. The full variable domain, its missing parts supplied by reference TRBV5-4 and TRBJ2-5, is ETGVTQSPTHLIKTRGQQVTLRCSSQSGHNTVSWYQQALGQGPQFIFQYYREEENGRGNFPPRFSGLQFPNYSSELNVNALELDDSALYLCASRKTSGETQYFGPGTRLLVL.

V is TRBV12-3 or TRBV12-4 and J is TRBJ2-5; D is unclear. V gave up 5 bases and J gave up 0 bases, with 7 bases separating them. The length of the CDR3 is 13 residues. The CDR3 nucleotides are TGTGCCAGCAGTGTCGGACACCAAGAGACCCAGTACTTC. Translating gives CASSVGHQETQYF.

The chain joins TRBV7-2 to TRBJ2-1; 7 bases map to TRBD1. Germline CDR1 is SGHTA and CDR2 is FQGNSA. The length of the CDR3 is 16 residues. V lost 5 bases and J lost 3; bases outside the gene matches: 10. The CDR3 bases are TGTGCCAGCAGCAAGAGGGACAGAACCAACTACAATGAGCAGTTCTTC. Translation gives CASSKRDRTNYNEQFF. Complete variable domain (other parts from reference TRBV7-2 and TRBJ2-1): GAGVSQSPSNKVTEKGKDVELRCDPISGHTALYWYRQSLGQGLEFLIYFQGNSAPDKSGLPSDRFSAERTGGSVSTLTIQRTQQEDSAVYLCASSKRDRTNYNEQFFGPGTRLTVL.

The chain is built from TRBV30 and TRBJ1-5; D is ambiguous. The V end was cut by 2 bases, the J end by 0 bases, with 8 bases between. Germline lookup yields CDR1 GTSNPN and CDR2 SVGIG (reference sequence). The CDR3 runs 14 residues. The CDR3 nucleotides are TGTGCCTGGAGTAGGGCGATTAGCAATCAGCCCCAGCATTTT. Protein product: CAWSRAISNQPQHF.

J is TRBJ1-5 and V is TRBV30, with D perhaps matching TRBD1 (6 bases). Germline CDR1 reads GTSNPN; CDR2 reads SVGIG (reference sequence). V shed 2 bases and J shed 1 base, with 30 bases lying between them. CDR3 length equals 21 residues. This chain's CDR3 is CAWSPNTGFLWGQTSNQPQHF. CDR3 coding DNA: TGTGCCTGGAGTCCCAATACGGGTTTTCTTTGGGGGCAGACGAGCAATCAGCCCCAGCATTTT.

The rearrangement links TRBV6-5 to TRBJ2-3; TRBD2 might be the D (6 bases). V was pared by 7 bases and J by 3 bases, with 17 bases between. The CDR3 consists of 15 residues. CDR1 is MNHEY, CDR2 SVGAGI, per germline. The CDR3 coding sequence is TGTGCCAGCAAGGGGCGGGGAGATAGAACAGATACGCAGTATTTT. It specifies CASKGRGDRTDTQYF.